The text below deals with one T cell receptor beta chain. Its cognate antigen is unknown. TCRdb's table, derived via immunoSEQ multiplex PCR, lists solely in-frame clones and lacks some. The sample lists 150,000 to 200,000 clones, around 91% occurring once. These data are taken from a study of T cell responses to AZD1222 COVID-19 vaccine. Study results and caveats: After two AZD1222 doses, spike-specific TCR breadth and depth rose versus day 0. Clonal diversity was possibly underestimated, and white British individuals and females predominated among donors.

The CDR3 contains 15 residues. Germline V gene data show CDR1 as SGHAT and CDR2 as FQNNGV. V was pared by 2 bases and J by 2 bases, with 5 bases of the junction left unmatched. This receptor was taken from an adult who received the AZD1222 COVID-19 vaccine. The rearrangement links TRBV11-2 to TRBJ1-2; TRBD1 aligns across 7 bases. The input for sequencing was peripheral blood, taken 28 days after the second AZD1222 dose. As DNA, the CDR3 is TGTGCCAGCAGCTTACGGGACAGTGGGAACTATGGCTACACCTTC. This encodes CASSLRDSGNYGYTF.